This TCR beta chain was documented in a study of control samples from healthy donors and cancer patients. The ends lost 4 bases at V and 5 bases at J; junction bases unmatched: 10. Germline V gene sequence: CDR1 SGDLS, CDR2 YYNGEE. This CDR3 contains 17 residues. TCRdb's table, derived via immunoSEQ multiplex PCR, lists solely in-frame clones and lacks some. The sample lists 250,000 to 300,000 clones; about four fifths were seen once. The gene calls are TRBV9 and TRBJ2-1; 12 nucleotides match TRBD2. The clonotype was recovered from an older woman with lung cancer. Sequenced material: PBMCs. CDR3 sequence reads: CASSPSGGAARNNEQFF. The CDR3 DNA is TGTGCCAGCAGCCCTAGCGGGGGGGCCGCGAGAAACAATGAGCAGTTCTTC.